This passage covers 13 T cell receptor beta chains from one sample sequenced in a study of STAT5B mutations in CD4+ large granular lymphocyte leukemia. Measured with immunoSEQ multiplex PCR; TCRdb has only the in-frame clones, and not every one. Of about 3,700 clones listed, 65% to 90% are singletons. Sequencing used CD4+ T cells from blood buffy coats. The receptors come from a human donor in good health.

The J gene is TRBJ2-5, the V gene TRBV27; TRBD1 matches at 11 bases. Germline lookup yields CDR1 MNHEY and CDR2 SMNVEV (reference sequence). The CDR3 is 15 amino acids. Germline trimming cut 4 bases from V and 5 bases from J; bases unmatched to any gene: 6. CDR3: CASSSLGQGAETQYF. The CDR3 nucleotides are TGTGCCAGCAGTTCGTTAGGACAGGGGGCCGAGACCCAGTACTTC.

This clone was seen a single time. V gene TRBV25-1 combines with J gene TRBJ2-7, with TRBD1 matching over 10 bases. CDR1 is MGHDK and CDR2 is SYGVNS in the germline V gene. The CDR3 covers 16 residues. V lost 8 bases to trimming and J lost 3 bases; unmatched junction nucleotides: 13. The CDR3 coding sequence is TGTGCCAGCCAAACCCCGGGACAGGGGTCCGTCTACGAGCAGTACTTC. This codes for CASQTPGQGSVYEQYF.

This chain connects TRBV9 to TRBJ1-1; 10 bases agree with TRBD1. In germline, CDR1 is SGDLS, CDR2 YYNGEE. V lost 3 bases, J lost 3 bases, and 5 bases stayed unmatched. This CDR3 region has 15 residues. For the CDR3, the DNA is TGTGCCAGCAGCGCATTGGGACAGGGGTACACTGAAGCTTTCTTT. The encoded protein is CASSALGQGYTEAFF.

This chain joins TRBV5-1 and TRBJ2-7; D gene unclear. This CDR3 region has 13 residues. Trimming pared 0 bases from V and 3 bases from J, leaving 7 bases between. CDR1 is SGHRS, CDR2 YFSETQ, per germline. The CDR3 nucleotides are TGCGCCAGCAGCTTGGACTTCTTCTACGAGCAGTACTTC. Translated: CASSLDFFYEQYF.

The sample holds a few counts of this clone. This chain links TRBV19 with TRBJ2-7; 10 bases align to TRBD2. CDR1 is LNHDA and CDR2 is SQIVND in the germline V gene (reference sequence). The CDR3 is 15 residues long. V shed 2 bases, J shed 3 bases, and the junction held 4 bases outside the gene matches. The CDR3 sequence is CASSITSGDYYEQYF. The CDR3 DNA follows: TGTGCCAGTAGTATAACTAGCGGGGACTACTACGAGCAGTACTTC.

In this sample, this clone turned up a few times. The chain is built from TRBV4-2 and TRBJ2-7; 9 bases agree with TRBD2. The V segment lost 1 base and the J segment 2 bases; nucleotides outside the gene matches: 12. CDR1 is LGHNA and CDR2 is YNFKEQ in the germline V gene. The CDR3 consists of 18 residues. CDR3 coding DNA: TGTGCCAGCAGCCAAGCGGATTGGAGGGCTAGCGGGGCCTACGAGCAGTACTTC. Translation: CASSQADWRASGAYEQYF.

This clone occurred once. The chain links TRBV7-9 to TRBJ2-7; D remains ambiguous. The germline gives CDR1 SEHNR, CDR2 FQNEAQ (reference sequence). The CDR3 is 12 amino acids. Trimming took 5 bases from V and 4 from J, leaving 9 bases between them. CDR3 sequence: CASSPSPYEQYF. As DNA, the CDR3 is TGTGCCAGCAGCCCGTCCCCGTACGAGCAGTACTTC.

This chain links TRBV7-9 with TRBJ2-7; 7 bases are a match to TRBD2. The CDR3 covers 16 residues. The germline V gene has CDR1 SEHNR and CDR2 FQNEAQ (reference sequence). Unmatched junction bases numbered 11, after V lost 3 bases and J lost 3 bases. The CDR3 nucleotides read TGTGCCAGCAGCTTTAGGGACTCTAGCGGATTCTACGAGCAGTACTTC. Its translation is CASSFRDSSGFYEQYF.

J is TRBJ2-1 and V is TRBV30, with D perhaps matching TRBD2 (6 bases). Between the trimmed V and J ends, which lost 2 bases and 8 bases, there was a span of 22 bases. The germline V gene has CDR1 GTSNPN and CDR2 SVGIG (reference sequence). There are 16 residues in the CDR3. The CDR3 here is CAWSIPGRTSRYEQFF. DNA of the CDR3: TGTGCCTGGAGTATCCCAGGGAGGACCTCTCGGTATGAGCAGTTCTTC.

A single count supports this clone. The CDR3: CASSYPPAGDGYTF. In DNA form, the CDR3 reads TGTGCCAGCAGTTACCCCCCTGCGGGGGATGGCTACACCTTC. The V gene is TRBV6-5, the J gene TRBJ1-2, with D tentatively TRBD1 (5 bases). Trimming removed 2 bases at V and 6 bases at J, with 13 bases between. The length of the CDR3 is 14 residues. Germline V gene lookup returns CDR1 MNHEY and CDR2 SVGAGI.

This chain links TRBV5-5 with TRBJ1-5, with 9 bases lining up with TRBD1. J was trimmed by 4 bases and V by 2 bases; bases with no gene match: 4. This CDR3 is built from 15 residues. From germline, CDR1 is SGHKS and CDR2 YYEKEE (reference sequence). CDR3 nucleotide sequence: TGTGCCAGCAGCTTCAGACAGGGGGAGAATCAGCCCCAGCATTTT. As protein: CASSFRQGENQPQHF.

This clone has just one count. The genes are TRBV27 and TRBJ2-2; D uncertain. Trimming removed 3 bases at V and 5 bases at J, with 7 bases between. The CDR3 has 13 residues. CDR1 MNHEY and CDR2 SMNVEV come from the germline V gene (reference sequence). The CDR3 bases are TGTGCCAGCAGTTTTGGAGCAACCGGGGAGCTGTTTTTT. Encoded protein: CASSFGATGELFF.

The rearrangement uses TRBV4-1 and TRBJ1-3, with TRBD1 identical over 9 bases. The CDR3 contains 20 residues. V was clipped by 0 bases and J by 0 bases; unmatched bases: 12. Germline V gene lookup returns CDR1 MGHRA and CDR2 YSYEKL. CDR3 residues: CASSQDGVPGQGSSGNTIYF. The CDR3 coding sequence is TGCGCCAGCAGCCAAGATGGCGTCCCGGGACAGGGATCCTCTGGAAACACCATATATTTT.